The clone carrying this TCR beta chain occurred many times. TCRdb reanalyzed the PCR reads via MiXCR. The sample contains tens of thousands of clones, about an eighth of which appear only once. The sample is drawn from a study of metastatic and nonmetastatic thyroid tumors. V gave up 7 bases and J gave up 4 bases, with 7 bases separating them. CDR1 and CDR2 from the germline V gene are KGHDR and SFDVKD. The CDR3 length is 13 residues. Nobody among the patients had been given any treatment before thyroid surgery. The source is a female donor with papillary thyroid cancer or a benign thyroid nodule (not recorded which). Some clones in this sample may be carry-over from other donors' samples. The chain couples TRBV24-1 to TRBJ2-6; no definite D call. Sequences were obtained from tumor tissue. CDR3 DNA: TGTGCCACCAGCAAAACGGGGGCCAACGTCCTGACTTTC. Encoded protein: CATSKTGANVLTF.